This TCR beta chain comes out of a study of blood T cell repertoires in COVID-19. Study overall: Italy, Spain and the United States were the sources of the convalescent and acute COVID-19 samples. T cells, B-cell-depleted T cells, or PBMCs supplied cDNA or gDNA.

In the study's own analysis: Estimation of nucleated cell counts was performed using reference gene primer amplification. Sequencing was performed with immunoSEQ multiplex PCR; in TCRdb, only in-frame clones are kept and a portion is missing. Clonal size and the V and J genes are those of that table, whereas D and trimming came from the DNA. This table holds 60,000 to 80,000 clones, more than 80% found once. V shed 4 bases and J shed 3 bases, with 14 bases lying between them. There are 15 residues in the CDR3. The germline V gene has CDR1 SGHKS and CDR2 YYEKEE (reference sequence). The V call is TRBV5-5, the J call TRBJ2-1, with a weak D call TRBD2 (5 bases). This clonotype was sampled from a woman at least 80 years old with acute or convalescent COVID-19. Material for sequencing was peripheral blood. The CDR3 sequence: CASSPFEGFYNEQFF. Here the CDR3 DNA reads TGTGCCAGCAGCCCATTCGAGGGCTTCTACAATGAGCAGTTCTTC.